The 22 T cell receptor beta chains listed next were all sequenced from one sample in a study of T cell responses to AZD1222 COVID-19 vaccine. Here immunoSEQ multiplex PCR was the method, and the copy in TCRdb shows in-frame clones only, minus some. The table has under 130,000 clones, 90% to 95% seen once. The sample in question was peripheral blood, obtained on day 0 of AZD1222 vaccination. The receptors derive from an adult in good health.

The gene calls are TRBV7-2 and TRBJ1-2; TRBD1 matches 9 bases. The V gene end was trimmed by 4 bases and the J gene end by 7 bases; junction bases not matched to a gene: 10. CDR1 and CDR2 (germline): SGHTA, FQGNSA. The CDR3 is 15 residues long. CDR3 in DNA: TGTGCCAGCAGCTGGCAAGGACAGGGGCGGGGTGGCTACACCTTC. Amino acid sequence: CASSWQGQGRGGYTF.

This clone was recorded once. The chain recombines TRBV5-1 with TRBJ2-3, with D possibly TRBD1 on 5 matching bases. Per the germline V gene, CDR1 is SGHRS and CDR2 is YFSETQ. This CDR3 spans 15 amino acids. Trimming removed 4 bases at V and 2 bases at J, with 14 bases between. The CDR3 DNA reads TGCGCCAGCAGCCCGCCGTGGGGCGCCACAGATACGCAGTATTTT. It yields the protein CASSPPWGATDTQYF.

For this clone: This sample also contains other DNA sequences that code for the same CDR3. The chain joins TRBV7-2 to TRBJ1-5; D is unresolved. Trimming shortened V by 1 base and J by 1 base, and 5 bases separated the two germline ends. The CDR3 runs 14 residues. Germline CDR1 reads SGHTA; CDR2 reads FQGNSA. The CDR3 region has the DNA TGTGCCAGCAGCTTAGGACTAAGCAATCAGCCCCAGCATTTT. It encodes CASSLGLSNQPQHF.

This chain joins TRBV6-4 and TRBJ2-7; D is unresolved. This CDR3 comprises 10 residues. Between the trimmed V and J ends, which lost 11 bases and 3 bases, there was a span of 8 bases. Germline lookup yields CDR1 MRHNA and CDR2 SNTAGT. In DNA form, the CDR3 reads TGTGCCGTCCTTAACTACGAGCAGTACTTC. Its translation is CAVLNYEQYF.

This clone was seen a few times. V gene TRBV12-3 or TRBV12-4 combines with J gene TRBJ1-2; no clear D. The CDR3 is made up of 12 amino acids. V dropped 6 bases and J dropped 8 bases, with 13 bases sitting between them. Written as DNA, the CDR3 is TGTGCCAGCAGCAGGACCATGGGAGGCTACACCTTC. It yields the protein CASSRTMGGYTF.

This clone was seen only once. The CDR3 sequence is CASSLGLAGGEQYF. In DNA, the CDR3 is TGTGCCAGCAGCCTAGGGCTAGCGGGAGGCGAGCAGTACTTC. The chain uses TRBV11-2 and TRBJ2-7; 11 positions agree with TRBD2. The length of the CDR3 is 14 residues. The V and J ends lost 5 bases and 6 bases, in that order; junction bases with no gene match: 6. CDR1 SGHAT and CDR2 FQNNGV come from the germline V gene.

V is TRBV12-3 or TRBV12-4 and J is TRBJ1-5; D not certain. The CDR3 covers 12 residues. Trimming removed 8 bases from V and 5 bases from J, with 10 bases in between. CDR3 sequence reads: CASGPKDQPQHF. CDR3 nucleotides: TGTGCCAGCGGGCCTAAGGATCAGCCCCAGCATTTT.

About this clone: One end of the junction is discordant with germline, which a read error may explain. The rearrangement links TRBV6-1 to TRBJ1-1; D is possibly TRBD1 (6 bases). The CDR3 is 15 residues long. The germline CDR1 and CDR2 sequences are MNHNS and SASEGT. CDR3 residues: CASREGGLLNTEAFF. DNA of the CDR3: TGTGCCAGCAGAGAAGGGGGGTTGTTGAACACTGAAGCTTTCTTT.

The chain joins TRBV18 to TRBJ1-2, with 9 positions matching TRBD1. CDR1 is KGHSH and CDR2 is LQKENI in the germline V gene. V lost 3 bases and J lost 7; bases outside the gene matches: 3. The CDR3 consists of 13 residues. The CDR3 protein is CASSPGQGFGYTF. The CDR3 DNA is TGTGCCAGCTCACCGGGACAGGGTTTTGGCTACACCTTC.

This clone was picked up one time. The chain carries TRBV6-5 and TRBJ2-3; 10 bases match TRBD2. In germline, CDR1 is MNHEY, CDR2 SVGAGI. The CDR3 consists of 15 residues. V was clipped by 4 bases and J by 4 bases; unmatched bases: 5. The CDR3 loop reads CASSWSGRGADTQYF. The CDR3 DNA reads TGTGCCAGCAGTTGGAGCGGGAGGGGAGCAGATACGCAGTATTTT.

This chain links TRBV7-8 with TRBJ2-7, with D unresolved. V lost 4 bases to trimming and J lost 3 bases, with 10 bases between them. Germline CDR1 is SGHVS and CDR2 is FQNEAQ. The CDR3 has 13 residues. The chain's CDR3 is CASSSRVSYEQYF. The CDR3 DNA reads as TGTGCCAGCAGCTCAAGGGTTAGCTACGAGCAGTACTTC. Variable domain in full (rest from reference TRBV7-8 and TRBJ2-7): GAGVSQSPRYKVAKRGQDVALRCDPISGHVSLFWYQQALGQGPEFLTYFQNEAQLDKSGLPSDRFFAERPEGSVSTLKIQRTQQEDSAVYLCASSSRVSYEQYFGPGTRLTVT.

This chain joins TRBV4-2 and TRBJ1-5; 9 nucleotides line up with TRBD1. With 0 bases clipped from V and 0 bases from J, the junction kept 6 bases outside the gene matches. The CDR3 consists of 18 residues. From germline, CDR1 is LGHNA and CDR2 YNFKEQ. The CDR3 here is CASSQEWDRAYSNQPQHF. In nucleotides, the CDR3 is TGTGCCAGCAGCCAAGAGTGGGACAGGGCCTATAGCAATCAGCCCCAGCATTTT.

The CDR3: CASTYGGVNEAFF. Here the CDR3 DNA reads TGTGCCAGCACTTACGGGGGAGTAAATGAAGCTTTCTTT. This sequence joins TRBV5-6 and TRBJ1-1, with D possibly matching TRBD1 (5 bases). Trimming cost V 6 bases and J 7 bases, with 16 bases left between them. Germline-derived CDR1 and CDR2 are SGHDT and YYEEEE. The CDR3 is 13 amino acids.

The chain has TRBV5-1 and TRBJ2-7, with D possibly matching TRBD1 (6 bases). Trimming removed 2 bases from V and 4 bases from J, with 10 bases in between. Germline CDR1 is SGHRS and CDR2 is YFSETQ. The CDR3 has 13 amino acids. CDR3 sequence reads: CASSLSQGYEQYF. CDR3 sequence (DNA): TGCGCCAGCAGCTTATCGCAGGGGTACGAGCAGTACTTC. The full variable domain, its missing parts supplied by reference TRBV5-1 and TRBJ2-7, is KAGVTQTPRYLIKTRGQQVTLSCSPISGHRSVSWYQQTPGQGLQFLFEYFSETQRNKGNFPGRFSGRQFSNSRSEMNVSTLELGDSALYLCASSLSQGYEQYFGPGTRLTVT.

V gene TRBV25-1 combines with J gene TRBJ1-2; D might be TRBD1 (5 bases). The CDR3 runs 11 residues. The V end was cut by 4 bases, the J end by 10 bases, with 10 bases between. Germline assignment: CDR1 MGHDK and CDR2 SYGVNS. In DNA, the CDR3 is TGTGCCAGCAGTGTGGGACGTGACTACACCTTC. Translated: CASSVGRDYTF.

The gene calls are TRBV7-2 and TRBJ1-6; possibly TRBD1 for D (5 bases). V was shortened by 1 base and J by 10 bases, with 14 bases between the two germline ends. This CDR3 is built from 15 residues. The germline V gene encodes CDR1 SGHTA and CDR2 FQGNSA. CDR3 in DNA: TGTGCCAGCAGCTTAGTGCCAGGGAGCGACTCACCCCTCCACTTT. Translation: CASSLVPGSDSPLHF. The full variable domain, its missing parts supplied by reference TRBV7-2 and TRBJ1-6, is GAGVSQSPSNKVTEKGKDVELRCDPISGHTALYWYRQSLGQGLEFLIYFQGNSAPDKSGLPSDRFSAERTGGSVSTLTIQRTQQEDSAVYLCASSLVPGSDSPLHFGNGTRLTVT.

The rearrangement uses TRBV7-2 and TRBJ2-5; tentatively, D is TRBD2 (5 bases). V was trimmed by 5 bases and J by 7 bases, leaving 17 bases between them. Per germline, CDR1 SGHTA and CDR2 FQGNSA. The CDR3 totals 14 residues. CDR3 DNA sequence: TGTGCCAGCAGCCACTCGAGACTAATGGGGACCCAGTACTTC. This gives the protein CASSHSRLMGTQYF.

The V call is TRBV5-1, the J call TRBJ2-1; TRBD2 matches at 14 bases. The CDR3 length is 18 residues. Germline loops: CDR1 SGHRS, CDR2 YFSETQ. V dropped 4 bases and J dropped 8; count of bases not matched to a gene: 14. The DNA for the CDR3 is TGCGCCAGCAGCACCGGACGGATTCCGGGACTAGCGGGAGATGAGCAGTTCTTC. Translated: CASSTGRIPGLAGDEQFF.

V and J are TRBV2 and TRBJ1-1; TRBD1 agrees at 7 bases. V dropped 5 bases and J dropped 7; count of bases not matched to a gene: 10. Germline V gene data show CDR1 as SNHLY and CDR2 as FYNNEI. CDR3 length equals 14 residues. CDR3 bases: TGTGCCAGCAGTTTACAGGGGATCACTAATGAAGCTTTCTTT. Translation: CASSLQGITNEAFF. The variable domain in full, completed from reference TRBV2 and TRBJ1-1, reads EPEVTQTPSHQVTQMGQEVILRCVPISNHLYFYWYRQILGQKVEFLVSFYNNEISEKSEIFDDQFSVERPDGSNFTLKIRSTKLEDSAMYFCASSLQGITNEAFFGQGTRLTVV.

J is TRBJ1-1 and V is TRBV28; 10 bases map to TRBD1. With V trimmed by 6 bases and J by 11 bases, 6 bases remained unmatched. Germline V gene lookup returns CDR1 MDHEN and CDR2 SYDVKM. This CDR3 spans 12 amino acids. The CDR3 bases are TGTGCCAGCAGCCGGGACAGGGGTGTCGCTTTCTTT. It yields the protein CASSRDRGVAFF. Full variable domain (missing parts from reference TRBV28 and TRBJ1-1): DVKVTQSSRYLVKRTGEKVFLECVQDMDHENMFWYRQDPGLGLRLIYFSYDVKMKEKGDIPEGYSVSREKKERFSLILESASTNQTSMYLCASSRDRGVAFFGQGTRLTVV.

The CDR3 DNA reads TGTGCCAGCAGCCCAGCATCGTCGGGGCTTGGAAACACCATATATTTT. Translating gives CASSPASSGLGNTIYF. The chain is built from TRBV5-5 and TRBJ1-3; tentative D call: TRBD1 (5 bases). The ends were cut back, 4 bases at V and 3 bases at J, with 17 bases in the middle. The germline V gene has CDR1 SGHKS and CDR2 YYEKEE (reference sequence). The CDR3 totals 16 residues.

J is TRBJ2-1 and V is TRBV11-2; perhaps TRBD1 as D (7 bases). Germline values: CDR1 SGHAT, CDR2 FQNNGV. The germline V and J ends were trimmed by 6 bases and 6 bases, with 15 bases remaining between them. This CDR3 has 14 residues. CDR3 region: CASREGAASNEQFF. In nucleotides, the CDR3 is TGTGCCAGCAGGGAGGGGGCGGCCTCCAATGAGCAGTTCTTC.